The 8 T cell receptor beta chains below all came from one sample that was sequenced in a study. Via MiXCR, TCRdb re-called the 5' RACE reads, giving one row per CDR3 protein. The data contain tens of thousands of distinct CDR3 sequences, 25% to 30% of them singletons. Sequencing was done on a sample of naive CD4+ T cells sorted from blood. Subset described: naive CD4+ T cells, CD4+CD45RA+CD25-. The receptor set was obtained from a female donor with breast cancer.

This clonotype was recorded a few times. One end of the junction fails to match germline, which may point to a read error. The chain combines TRBV6-1 with TRBJ2-1; D is ambiguous. Germline CDR1 MNHNS, CDR2 SASEGT. The CDR3 loop spans 12 amino acids. The CDR3 DNA is TGTGTCAGCAGCGCCCGTCTGAATGAGCAGTTCTTC. It specifies CVSSARLNEQFF.

This clonotype has only a few counts. The rearrangement joins TRBV27 to TRBJ1-5; D perhaps matches TRBD1 (5 bases). This CDR3 is built from 18 residues. Germline loops: CDR1 MNHEY, CDR2 SMNVEV (reference sequence). V lost 1 base and J 7 bases, leaving 23 bases between the germline ends. In DNA form, the CDR3 reads TGTGCCAGCAGTTTATTGAGCAGGGCAGGCACCGGAGAGCAGCCCCAGCATTTT. This codes for CASSLLSRAGTGEQPQHF.

This clonotype was detected only a few times. A read error may produce the germline difference seen at one junction end. The chain employs TRBV25-1 and TRBJ2-4; weak D call: TRBD1 (6 bases). Germline V gene sequence: CDR1 MGHDK, CDR2 SYGVNS. This CDR3 is built from 14 residues. CDR3 coding DNA: TGTGCCAGCAGGATGGGGGACAAGGGATTTTCAGTGAACTTC. Its protein product is CASRMGDKGFSVNF.

The genes are TRBV7-3 and TRBJ2-7; 9 positions match TRBD1. The germline V gene encodes CDR1 SGHTA and CDR2 FQGTGA. V shed 5 bases and J 5 bases; nucleotides not matched to a gene: 4. The CDR3 runs 13 residues. The CDR3 reads CASSPDRGDEQYF. CDR3 nucleotide sequence: TGTGCCAGCAGCCCTGACAGGGGGGACGAGCAGTACTTC. Using reference TRBV7-3 and TRBJ2-7 for the parts outside the CDR3, the full variable domain is GAGVSQTPSNKVTEKGKYVELRCDPISGHTALYWYRQSLGQGPEFLIYFQGTGAADDSGLPNDRFFAVRPEGSVSTLKIQRTERGDSAVYLCASSPDRGDEQYFGPGTRLTVT.

This clonotype turned up a few times. CDR3 DNA: TGCGCCAGCAGCCCCGGGACATCCAATCAGCCCCAGCATTTT. Translated: CASSPGTSNQPQHF. This rearrangement joins TRBV5-1 to TRBJ1-5, with D tentatively TRBD1 (6 bases). The CDR3 loop spans 14 amino acids. From germline, CDR1 is SGHRS and CDR2 YFSETQ. V lost 4 bases and J 3 bases, leaving 11 bases between the germline ends.

On this clonotype itself: A much larger clone is a single base away; this may be a read error. This chain links TRBV7-2 with TRBJ2-2, with 10 positions matching TRBD2. The CDR3 is 15 amino acids. From germline, CDR1 is SGHTA and CDR2 FQGNSA. V lost 5 bases, J lost 3 bases, and 3 bases stayed unmatched. The CDR3 reads CASSPGLADTGELFF. CDR3 in DNA: TGTGCCAGCAGCCCCGGACTAGCGGACACCGGGGAGCTGTTTTTT.

The J gene is TRBJ2-1, the V gene TRBV29-1; D ambiguous. This CDR3 has 13 residues. Looked up from germline, CDR1 is SQVTM and CDR2 is ANQGSEA. V lost 6 bases and J lost 7, with 16 bases in between. The CDR3 DNA reads TGCAGCGTATTAAAGGGTGGTTGGAATGAGCAGTTCTTC. Translated, it gives CSVLKGGWNEQFF.

The V and J genes are TRBV9 and TRBJ2-6; 7 bases fit TRBD1. CDR3 length equals 18 residues. From germline, CDR1 is SGDLS and CDR2 YYNGEE. Trimming cost V 4 bases and J 0 bases; bases outside gene matches: 10. The CDR3 DNA is TGTGCCAGCAGCAAGCGGACAGGATTACGCTCTGGGGCCAACGTCCTGACTTTC. Translating gives CASSKRTGLRSGANVLTF.